A single sample is the source of the 9 T cell receptor beta chains below, sequenced in a study of T cells after yellow fever vaccination (dated by TCRdb to between 2018 and 2020). According to the study, the label for this sample's treatment or condition signals: live attenuated yellow fever vaccine strain. The protocol used for the library was 5' RACE. The instrument was an Illumina HiSeq 2500. Starting from the raw public reads, TCRdb applied fastp trimming at Q25, assembled clones with MiXCR and retained in-frame beta chains. One record per CDR3 amino acid sequence lists the most common genes and DNA. This sample comprises just under 600,000 distinct CDR3 sequences, 13% of them detected only once. Over 12% of the sample belongs to the ten largest clones. The starting material was PBMCs, obtained on the day of the yellow fever booster vaccination. The receptors shown here come from a man aged 30 to 39 who received the YFV17D yellow fever vaccine.

This CDR3 is CASSPSGGYEQFF. The CDR3, as DNA: TGTGCCAGCTCGCCTAGCGGGGGCTATGAGCAGTTCTTC. The chain has TRBV6-2 or TRBV6-3 and TRBJ2-1, with 10 bases that match TRBD2. Germline lookup yields CDR1 MNHEY and CDR2 SVGEGT. CDR3 length: 13 residues. Trimming removed 8 bases from V and 8 bases from J; junction bases left unmatched: 6.

This clonotype was recorded a few times. The chain uses TRBV29-1 and TRBJ2-5; maybe TRBD2 (5 bases). CDR3 size: 12 residues. Trimming removed 8 bases at V and 1 base at J, with 11 bases between. In germline, CDR1 is SQVTM, CDR2 ANQGSEA. The CDR3 DNA sequence: TGCAGCCTCGGGATGCTCCAAGAGACCCAGTACTTC. Translating gives CSLGMLQETQYF.

This clonotype appeared a few times. The V call is TRBV7-9, the J call TRBJ2-4, with no clear D. Germline-derived CDR1 and CDR2 are SEHNR and FQNEAQ (reference sequence). V lost 5 bases and J lost 5, with 1 base in between. This CDR3 has 10 amino acids. The CDR3 is CASSENIQYF. Here the CDR3 DNA reads TGTGCCAGCAGCGAAAACATTCAGTACTTC.

This rearrangement joins TRBV29-1 to TRBJ2-7, with D uncertain. The V gene's germline CDR1 is SQVTM and CDR2 ANQGSEA. Trimming cost V 4 bases and J 0 bases, with 16 bases left between them. CDR3 length: 15 residues. The CDR3 DNA reads TGCAGCGTTGCCGGGCTGCCCTTCAGCTCCTACGAGCAGTACTTC. Residues: CSVAGLPFSSYEQYF.

The CDR3 is CASRPEGWGYEQYF. CDR3 coding DNA: TGTGCCAGCAGGCCTGAGGGGTGGGGCTACGAGCAGTACTTC. The rearrangement joins TRBV6-1 to TRBJ2-7; D is perhaps TRBD1 or TRBD2 (5 bases each). V was trimmed by 6 bases and J by 3 bases, leaving 15 bases between them. The germline V gene has CDR1 MNHNS and CDR2 SASEGT. This CDR3 is built from 14 residues.

The J gene is TRBJ2-2, the V gene TRBV20-1; a possible D gene is TRBD1 (6 bases). The CDR3 runs 16 residues. The V gene lost 0 bases and the J gene lost 4 bases, with 15 bases spanning the gap. From germline, CDR1 is DFQATT and CDR2 SNEGSKA (reference sequence). CDR3: CSARDRGGRGTGELFF. CDR3 bases: TGCAGTGCTAGAGATCGAGGGGGAAGGGGCACCGGGGAGCTGTTTTTT.

This clonotype was counted only a few times. The CDR3 sequence: CASSAPRGNEQYF. CDR3 DNA sequence: TGTGCCAGCAGCGCACCCCGAGGGAACGAGCAGTACTTC. This chain connects TRBV9 to TRBJ2-7; a weak D match, TRBD2 (5 bases). The V gene lost 3 bases and the J gene lost 5 bases, with 12 bases spanning the gap. CDR1 and CDR2 from the germline V gene are SGDLS and YYNGEE. The CDR3 extends over 13 amino acids.

This clonotype showed up just a few times. V usage is TRBV5-1 and J usage is TRBJ2-5; 12 bases map to TRBD2. The germline CDR1 and CDR2 sequences are SGHRS and YFSETQ. The CDR3 is 16 residues long. J lost 2 bases, V lost 3 bases, and 5 bases had no gene match. DNA of the CDR3: TGCGCCAGCAGCTCCGGACTAGCGGGACTACAAGAGACCCAGTACTTC. Its translation: CASSSGLAGLQETQYF.

In its sample, this clonotype was seen a few times. The DNA for the CDR3 is TGTGCCAGCAGCGTAGGCGGGACCCCCGAGTATGAGCAGTTCTTC. Its translation: CASSVGGTPEYEQFF. The chain has TRBV9 and TRBJ2-1; TRBD2 might be the D (6 bases). The CDR3 extends over 15 amino acids. V lost 0 bases to trimming and J lost 8 bases, with 15 bases between them. From germline, CDR1 is SGDLS and CDR2 YYNGEE.